This is a list of T cell receptor beta chains from one sample in a study of T cells in tuberculosis. The data were produced by immunoSEQ multiplex PCR, yet TCRdb's version contains in-frame clones alone and is incomplete. Here the sample spans roughly 34,000 clones, nearly 90% being singletons. Material: PBMCs, obtained at tuberculosis diagnosis. The source of these receptors is an adult with tuberculosis. The CDR3 runs from the conserved cysteine through the conserved F or W. A D gene is named only where the DNA matches it firmly.

J	D	V	DNA	CDR3
TRBJ1-5	TRBD1	TRBV27	TGTGCCAGCATGGGACAGGACGGACAGCCCCAGCATTTT	CASMGQDGQPQHF
TRBJ1-1	-	TRBV7-8	TGTGCCAGCAGCTTAAAGGCAGGGAACACTGAAGCTTTCTTT	CASSLKAGNTEAFF
TRBJ2-7	TRBD1	TRBV7-8	TGTGCCAGCAGCACACTGACAGGGGGGGCCGGCGAGCAGTACTTC	CASSTLTGGAGEQYF
TRBJ2-7	TRBD1	TRBV28	TGTGCCAGCAGTCTCCGGACAGGACATTACGAGCAGTACTTC	CASSLRTGHYEQYF
TRBJ2-1	TRBD2	TRBV10-3	TGTGCCATCAGCGCTTGGACTAGCGGGGGCAATGAGCAGTTCTTC	CAISAWTSGGNEQFF
TRBJ1-5	-	TRBV4-1	TGCGCCAGCAGCCAGGTAATCGGGAGCAATCAGCCCCAGCATTTT	CASSQVIGSNQPQHF
TRBJ2-3	-	TRBV5-1	TGCGCCAGCAGCTTGGCCTGGAGCGCCACAGATACGCAGTATTTT	CASSLAWSATDTQYF
TRBJ2-1	TRBD2	TRBV7-6	TGTGCCAGCAGCCTCGGGCTAGCGGTAGGGCCCAATGAGCAGTTCTTC	CASSLGLAVGPNEQFF
TRBJ1-1	-	TRBV30	TGTGCCTGGAGTGTACGGGGAGAAGCTTTCTTT	CAWSVRGEAFF
TRBJ1-4	-	TRBV6-6	TGTGCCAGCAGTTACTCGGGAGGGGATATGTTTTTT	CASSYSGGDMFF
TRBJ2-5	-	TRBV16	TGTGCCAGCAGCCAATCATCGGGGGGCCTAGAGACCCAGTACTTC	CASSQSSGGLETQYF
TRBJ2-3	-	TRBV4-3	TGCGCCAGCAGCCCAGGGGGCACAGATACGCAGTATTTT	CASSPGGTDTQYF
TRBJ1-1	-	TRBV11-3	TGTGCCAGCAGCTTAGATCGGGGTTCGAACACTGAAGCTTTCTTT	CASSLDRGSNTEAFF
TRBJ1-3	-	TRBV5-5	TGTGCCAGCAGCCCGTACTCTGGAAACACCATATATTTT	CASSPYSGNTIYF
TRBJ2-1	-	TRBV19	TGTGCCAGTAGTATACTGTCAGGGTCTTTCTACAATGAGCAGTTCTTC	CASSILSGSFYNEQFF
TRBJ2-1	-	TRBV10-3	TGTGCCATCAGTGAGGATACCGGGAAAAATGAGCAGTTCTTC	CAISEDTGKNEQFF
TRBJ1-2	TRBD1	TRBV6-1	TGTGCCAGCAGTGAAGCACAGGGGGTTGGCTACACCTTC	CASSEAQGVGYTF